A single sample gave rise to the 10 T cell receptor beta chains below, sequenced in a study of OX40 agonist ivuxolimab in advanced cancers. TCRdb's copy holds only in-frame clones and misses some; the assay was immunoSEQ multiplex PCR. The sample lists about 46,000 clones; around 90% were seen once. The sample here was CD4+ or CD8+ T cells sorted from blood, taken in a trial of the OX40 agonist ivuxolimab. These receptors originate from an adult with an advanced solid tumor such as melanoma, head and neck, liver or kidney cancer.

J is TRBJ2-7 and V is TRBV18, with 9 bases identical to TRBD1. The CDR3 spans 15 residues. The V gene's germline CDR1 is KGHSH and CDR2 LQKENI. V was pared by 6 bases and J by 0 bases, with 6 bases of the junction left unmatched. The CDR3 region is CASSPGTGNSYEQYF. The CDR3 region has the DNA TGTGCCAGCTCGCCTGGGACAGGGAACTCCTACGAGCAGTACTTC.

V is TRBV9 and J is TRBJ2-1, with D perhaps TRBD1 or TRBD2 (5 bases each). The germline gives CDR1 SGDLS, CDR2 YYNGEE. CDR3 length: 14 residues. V was trimmed by 4 bases and J by 8 bases, leaving 16 bases between them. The CDR3 region has the DNA TGTGCCAGCAGCCTGGGACCCTCAAACCATGAGCAGTTCTTC. Encoded protein: CASSLGPSNHEQFF.

This sequence joins TRBV11-3 and TRBJ2-2; no clear D gene. The CDR3 totals 14 residues. The germline gives CDR1 SGHNT, CDR2 YENEEA. Trimming pared 3 bases from V and 5 bases from J, leaving 10 bases between. CDR3 bases: TGTGCCAGCAGCTTCCAAAAGGTGACCGGGGAGCTGTTTTTT. Encoded protein: CASSFQKVTGELFF.

The sample holds one count of this clone. V is TRBV7-3 and J is TRBJ1-6, with a weak D call TRBD1 (6 bases). V gave up 0 bases and J gave up 8 bases, with 11 bases separating them. This CDR3 has 15 amino acids. The germline gives CDR1 SGHTA, CDR2 FQGTGA. CDR3 sequence (DNA): TGTGCCAGCAGCTTAACTGGGGGGGCGGATTCACCCCTCCACTTT. Protein sequence: CASSLTGGADSPLHF.

The chain combines TRBV21-1 with TRBJ2-7; the table's D call, TRBD2, was not checked against the DNA. TRBV21-1 is described as a pseudogene. This CDR3 contains 15 residues. The CDR3 region has the DNA TGTGCCAGCAGCAAAGACCGGGATTTTACCTACGAGCAGTACTTC. This codes for CASSKDRDFTYEQYF.

The rearrangement joins TRBV29-1 to TRBJ1-1; possibly TRBD1 for D (5 bases). Trimming removed 8 bases from V and 7 bases from J, with 14 bases in between. CDR1 is SQVTM, CDR2 ANQGSEA, per germline. This CDR3 contains 11 residues. The CDR3 nucleotides read TGCAGCACCGGACATTTCGATGAAGCTTTCTTT. This encodes CSTGHFDEAFF. The whole variable domain, filled in from reference TRBV29-1 and TRBJ1-1, reads SAVISQKPSRDICQRGTSLTIQCQVDSQVTMMFWYRQQPGQSLTLIATANQGSEATYESGFVIDKFPISRPNLTFSTLTVSNMSPEDSSIYLCSTGHFDEAFFGQGTRLTVV.

This clone was observed once. Written as DNA, the CDR3 is TGTGCCATCAGTGTCCCGGGACAGGGGTATGGCTACACCTTC. Its translation is CAISVPGQGYGYTF. The J gene is TRBJ1-2, the V gene TRBV10-3; 10 bases line up with TRBD1. Per the germline V gene, CDR1 is ENHRY and CDR2 is SYGVKD. The CDR3 covers 14 residues. Trimming at V came to 4 bases and at J to 5 bases, leaving 4 bases not matched to a gene.

This clone was observed once. The rearrangement joins TRBV28 to TRBJ1-5; perhaps TRBD1 as D (6 bases). Germline V gene data show CDR1 as MDHEN and CDR2 as SYDVKM. V lost 5 bases and J lost 5, with 19 bases in between. This CDR3 spans 16 amino acids. CDR3 DNA: TGTGCCAGCAGTCCCTTCCGGGGGGGCGGCCATCAGCCCCAGCATTTT. This codes for CASSPFRGGGHQPQHF.

The chain is built from TRBV5-4 and TRBJ2-2, with D possibly being TRBD2 (5 bases). The CDR3 covers 16 residues. V was pared by 3 bases and J by 0 bases, with 12 bases between. Per the germline V gene, CDR1 is SGHNT and CDR2 is YYREEE (reference sequence). The CDR3 is CASSYDAGPNTGELFF. The CDR3 region has the DNA TGTGCCAGCAGCTATGATGCGGGCCCGAACACCGGGGAGCTGTTTTTT.

The chain links TRBV19 to TRBJ2-2, with TRBD2 matching 12 bases. This CDR3 is 16 amino acids long. CDR1 is LNHDA and CDR2 is SQIVND in the germline V gene (reference sequence). V was clipped by 9 bases and J by 0 bases; unmatched bases: 5. The CDR3 here is CASTSGRISNTGELFF. The CDR3 coding sequence is TGTGCCAGCACTAGCGGGAGGATTTCGAACACCGGGGAGCTGTTTTTT.